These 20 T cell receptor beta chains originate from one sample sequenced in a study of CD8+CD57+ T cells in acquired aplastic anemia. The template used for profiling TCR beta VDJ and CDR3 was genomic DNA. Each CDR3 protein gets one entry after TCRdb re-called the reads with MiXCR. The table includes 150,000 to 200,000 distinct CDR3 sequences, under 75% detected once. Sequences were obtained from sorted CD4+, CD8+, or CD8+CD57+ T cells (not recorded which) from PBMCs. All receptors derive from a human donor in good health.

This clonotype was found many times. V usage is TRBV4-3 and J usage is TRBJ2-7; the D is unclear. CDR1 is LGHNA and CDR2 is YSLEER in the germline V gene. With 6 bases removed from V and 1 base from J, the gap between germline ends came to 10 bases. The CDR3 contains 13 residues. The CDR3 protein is CASSWSPSYEQYF. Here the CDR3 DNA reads TGCGCCAGCAGTTGGTCCCCATCCTACGAGCAGTACTTC.

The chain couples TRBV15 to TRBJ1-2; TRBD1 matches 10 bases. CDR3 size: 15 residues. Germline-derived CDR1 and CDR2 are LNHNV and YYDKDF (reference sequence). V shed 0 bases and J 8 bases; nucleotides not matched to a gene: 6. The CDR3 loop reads CATSRDWGQGNGYTF. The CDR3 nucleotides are TGTGCCACCAGCAGAGATTGGGGACAGGGGAACGGCTACACCTTC.

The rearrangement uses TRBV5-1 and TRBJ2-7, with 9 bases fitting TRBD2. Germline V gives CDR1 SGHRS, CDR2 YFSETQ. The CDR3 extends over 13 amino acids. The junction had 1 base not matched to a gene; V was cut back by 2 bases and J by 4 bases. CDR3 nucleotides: TGCGCCAGCAGCTTTAGCGGGGGATACGAGCAGTACTTC. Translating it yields CASSFSGGYEQYF. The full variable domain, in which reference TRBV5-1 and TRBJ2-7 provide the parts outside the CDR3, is KAGVTQTPRYLIKTRGQQVTLSCSPISGHRSVSWYQQTPGQGLQFLFEYFSETQRNKGNFPGRFSGRQFSNSRSEMNVSTLELGDSALYLCASSFSGGYEQYFGPGTRLTVT.

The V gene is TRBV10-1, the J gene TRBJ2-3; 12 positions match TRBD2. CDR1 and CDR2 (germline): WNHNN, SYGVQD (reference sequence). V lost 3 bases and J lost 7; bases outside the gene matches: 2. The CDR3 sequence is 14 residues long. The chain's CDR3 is CASSEGLAGYTQYF. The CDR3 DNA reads TGCGCCAGCAGTGAAGGACTAGCGGGATATACGCAGTATTTT.

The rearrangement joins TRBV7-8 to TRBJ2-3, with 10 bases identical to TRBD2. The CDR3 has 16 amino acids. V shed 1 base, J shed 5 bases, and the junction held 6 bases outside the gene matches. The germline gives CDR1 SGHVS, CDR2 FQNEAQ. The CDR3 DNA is TGTGCCAGCAGCTTAGGGACCTCTAGCGGGAGAGATACGCAGTATTTT. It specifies CASSLGTSSGRDTQYF.

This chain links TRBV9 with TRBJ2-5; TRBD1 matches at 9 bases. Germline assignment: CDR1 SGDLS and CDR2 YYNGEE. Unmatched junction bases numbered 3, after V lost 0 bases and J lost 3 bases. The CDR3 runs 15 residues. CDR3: CASSVGDRDEETQYF. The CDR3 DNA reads TGTGCCAGCAGCGTAGGGGACAGGGATGAAGAGACCCAGTACTTC. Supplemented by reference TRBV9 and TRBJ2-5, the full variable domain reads DSGVTQTPKHLITATGQRVTLRCSPRSGDLSVYWYQQSLDQGLQFLIQYYNGEERAKGNILERFSAQQFPDLHSELNLSSLELGDSALYFCASSVGDRDEETQYFGPGTRLLVL.

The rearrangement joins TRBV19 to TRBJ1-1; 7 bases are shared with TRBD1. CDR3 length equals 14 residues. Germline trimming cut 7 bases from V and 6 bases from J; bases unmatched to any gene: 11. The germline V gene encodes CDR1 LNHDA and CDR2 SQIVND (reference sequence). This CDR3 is CASNLLYRGAEAFF. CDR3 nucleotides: TGTGCCAGTAACCTTCTTTACAGGGGCGCTGAAGCTTTCTTT. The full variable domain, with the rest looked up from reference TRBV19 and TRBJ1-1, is DGGITQSPKYLFRKEGQNVTLSCEQNLNHDAMYWYRQDPGQGLRLIYYSQIVNDFQKGDIAEGYSVSREKKESFPLTVTSAQKNPTAFYLCASNLLYRGAEAFFGQGTRLTVV.

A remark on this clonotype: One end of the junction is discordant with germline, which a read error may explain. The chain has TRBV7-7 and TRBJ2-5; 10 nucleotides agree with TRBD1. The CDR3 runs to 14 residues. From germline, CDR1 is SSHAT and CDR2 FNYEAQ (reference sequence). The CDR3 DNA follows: TGTGCTAGCAGCGCGACAGGGGGCGATGGGACCCAGTACTTC. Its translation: CASSATGGDGTQYF.

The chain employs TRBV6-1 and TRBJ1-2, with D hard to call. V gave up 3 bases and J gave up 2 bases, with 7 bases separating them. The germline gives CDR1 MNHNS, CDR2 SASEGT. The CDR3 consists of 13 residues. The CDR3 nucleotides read TGTGCCAGCAGTGACGGTCGGAACTATGGCTACACCTTC. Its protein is CASSDGRNYGYTF.

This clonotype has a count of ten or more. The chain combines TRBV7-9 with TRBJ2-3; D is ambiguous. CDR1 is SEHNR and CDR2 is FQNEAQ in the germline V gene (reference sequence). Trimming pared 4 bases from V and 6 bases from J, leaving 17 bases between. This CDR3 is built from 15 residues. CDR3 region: CASSSNTLQGDTQYF. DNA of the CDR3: TGTGCCAGCAGCTCTAATACTTTACAAGGGGATACGCAGTATTTT.

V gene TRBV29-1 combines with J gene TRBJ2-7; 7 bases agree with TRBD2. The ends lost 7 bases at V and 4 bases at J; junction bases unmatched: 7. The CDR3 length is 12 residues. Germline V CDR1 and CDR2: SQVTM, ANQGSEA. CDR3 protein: CSAGSGAYEQYF. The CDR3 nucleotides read TGCAGCGCGGGAAGCGGGGCTTACGAGCAGTACTTC.

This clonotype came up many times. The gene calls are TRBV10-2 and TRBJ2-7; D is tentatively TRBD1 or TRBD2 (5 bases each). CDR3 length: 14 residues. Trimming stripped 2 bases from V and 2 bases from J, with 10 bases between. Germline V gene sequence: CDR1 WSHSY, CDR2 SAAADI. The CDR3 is CASSEMGVTYEQYF. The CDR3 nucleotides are TGCGCCAGCAGTGAGATGGGGGTTACCTACGAGCAGTACTTC.

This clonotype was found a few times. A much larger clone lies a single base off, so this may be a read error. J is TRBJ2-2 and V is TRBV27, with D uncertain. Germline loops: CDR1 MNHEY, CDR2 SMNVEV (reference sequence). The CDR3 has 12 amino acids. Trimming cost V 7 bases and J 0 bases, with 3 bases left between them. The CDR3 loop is CASTANTGELFF. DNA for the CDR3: TGTGCCAGCACCGCGAACACCGGGGAGCTGTTTTTT.

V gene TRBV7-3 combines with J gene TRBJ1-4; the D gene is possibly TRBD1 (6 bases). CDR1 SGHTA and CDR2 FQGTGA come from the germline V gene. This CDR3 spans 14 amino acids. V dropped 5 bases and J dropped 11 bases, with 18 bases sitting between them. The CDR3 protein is CASSPTGMIGKLFF. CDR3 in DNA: TGTGCCAGCAGCCCTACAGGGATGATCGGGAAACTGTTTTTT.

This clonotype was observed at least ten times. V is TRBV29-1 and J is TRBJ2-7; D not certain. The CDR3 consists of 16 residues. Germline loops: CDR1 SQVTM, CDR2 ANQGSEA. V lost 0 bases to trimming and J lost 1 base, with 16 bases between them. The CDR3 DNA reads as TGCAGCGTTGAAGAGGATGGGCAGAACCATTCCTACGAGCAGTACTTC. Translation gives CSVEEDGQNHSYEQYF.

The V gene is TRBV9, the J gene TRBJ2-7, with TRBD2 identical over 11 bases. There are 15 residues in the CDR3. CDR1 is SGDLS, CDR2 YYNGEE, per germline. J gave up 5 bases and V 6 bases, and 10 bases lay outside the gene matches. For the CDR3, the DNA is TGTGCCAGCACTGAGCAGACTAGCGGGATGGACGAGCAGTACTTC. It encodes CASTEQTSGMDEQYF. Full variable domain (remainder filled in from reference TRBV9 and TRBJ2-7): DSGVTQTPKHLITATGQRVTLRCSPRSGDLSVYWYQQSLDQGLQFLIQYYNGEERAKGNILERFSAQQFPDLHSELNLSSLELGDSALYFCASTEQTSGMDEQYFGPGTRLTVT.

The CDR3 here is CSARETSGRGGELFF. CDR3 nucleotide sequence: TGCAGTGCTAGAGAGACTAGCGGGAGGGGTGGGGAGCTGTTTTTT. V gene TRBV20-1 combines with J gene TRBJ2-2; 14 nucleotides match TRBD2. The V gene's germline CDR1 is DFQATT and CDR2 SNEGSKA (reference sequence). This CDR3 is 15 amino acids long. With V trimmed by 0 bases and J by 8 bases, 2 bases remained unmatched.

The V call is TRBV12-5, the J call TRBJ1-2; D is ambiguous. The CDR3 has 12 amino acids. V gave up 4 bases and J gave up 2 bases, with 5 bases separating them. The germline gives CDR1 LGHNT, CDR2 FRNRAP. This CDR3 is CASGSANYGYTF. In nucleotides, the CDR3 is TGTGCTAGTGGTTCGGCCAACTATGGCTACACCTTC.

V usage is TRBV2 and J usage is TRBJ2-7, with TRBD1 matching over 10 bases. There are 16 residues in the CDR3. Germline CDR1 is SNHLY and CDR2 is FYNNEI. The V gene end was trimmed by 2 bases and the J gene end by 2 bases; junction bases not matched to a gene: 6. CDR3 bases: TGTGCCAGCAGTGAACGGGGTGGGACAGGGGCCTACGAGCAGTACTTC. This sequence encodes CASSERGGTGAYEQYF. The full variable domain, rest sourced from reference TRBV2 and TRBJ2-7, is EPEVTQTPSHQVTQMGQEVILRCVPISNHLYFYWYRQILGQKVEFLVSFYNNEISEKSEIFDDQFSVERPDGSNFTLKIRSTKLEDSAMYFCASSERGGTGAYEQYFGPGTRLTVT.

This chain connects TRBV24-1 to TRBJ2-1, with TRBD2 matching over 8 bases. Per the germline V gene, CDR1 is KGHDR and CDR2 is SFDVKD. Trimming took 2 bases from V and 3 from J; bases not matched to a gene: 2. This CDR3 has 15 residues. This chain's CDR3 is CATSDSGTSYNEQFF. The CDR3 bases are TGTGCCACCAGTGATTCCGGGACTAGCTACAATGAGCAGTTCTTC.